A selection of T cell receptor beta chains follows, all from one sample in a study of CD8+ T cells in alopecia areata. Method: immunoSEQ multiplex PCR; TCRdb's copy keeps in-frame clones and lacks some. The table lists 120,000 or so clones, approximately 58% of them singletons. The sample was CD4+ T cells sorted from blood. These receptors came from a human donor in good health. The CDR3 runs from the conserved cysteine through the conserved F or W. The D gene is left open where the match is weak. Where a row states a size, it is once, few, many or the class of an expanded clone; other rows omit it.

>TRBV7-7|TRBD1|-|18|TRBJ2-6
CASSPRDRGLPGANVLTF
TGTGCCAGCAGCCCCCGGGACAGGGGTTTACCTGGGGCCAACGTCCTGACTTTC
>TRBV30|-|-|13|TRBJ1-5
CAWDDRGNQPQHF
TGTGCCTGGGATGACCGGGGGAATCAGCCCCAGCATTTT
>TRBV30|-|-|11|TRBJ2-5
CAWNLGPTQYF
TGTGCCTGGAACCTGGGTCCGACCCAGTACTTC
>TRBV5-4|TRBD1|-|14|TRBJ1-6
CASSLQGGYSPLHF
TGTGCCAGCAGCTTACAAGGGGGCTATTCACCCCTCCACTTT
>TRBV19|-|-|13|TRBJ1-1
CASSIPRGPEAFF
TGTGCCAGTAGTATCCCACGGGGACCTGAAGCTTTCTTT
>TRBV25-1|-|few|11|TRBJ1-1
CASSPGTEAFF
TGTGCCAGCAGTCCTGGCACTGAAGCTTTCTTT
>TRBV9|-|-|14|TRBJ2-3
CASAQLGRRDTQYF
TGTGCCAGCGCCCAACTAGGGAGGAGAGATACGCAGTATTTT
>TRBV29-1|-|-|14|TRBJ2-2
CSVESGGRTGELFF
TGCAGCGTTGAATCTGGGGGCAGGACCGGGGAGCTGTTTTTT
>TRBV29-1|TRBD1|-|13|TRBJ1-1
CSVRQGRDTEAFF
TGCAGCGTGCGACAGGGGAGGGACACTGAAGCTTTCTTT
>TRBV4-1|-|-|16|TRBJ2-3
CASSQVPGGVTDTQYF
TGCGCCAGCAGCCAAGTTCCGGGGGGCGTGACAGATACGCAGTATTTT
>TRBV9|-|-|14|TRBJ1-2
CASSMDSTPYGYTF
TGTGCCAGCAGCATGGACAGCACGCCCTATGGCTACACCTTC
>TRBV18|TRBD1|-|13|TRBJ2-5
CASSPLDRGTQYF
TGTGCCAGCTCACCCCTCGACAGGGGGACCCAGTACTTC
>TRBV12-5|-|-|17|TRBJ1-1
CASGLVIGAALNTEAFF
TGTGCTAGTGGTTTGGTAATCGGGGCAGCCCTGAACACTGAAGCTTTCTTT
>TRBV7-8|TRBD1|-|13|TRBJ1-2
CASSPDRDYGYTF
TGTGCCAGCAGCCCCGACAGGGACTATGGCTACACCTTC
>TRBV5-1|-|many|12|TRBJ2-5
CASSLVGETQYF
TGCGCCAGCAGCTTGGTTGGAGAGACCCAGTACTTC
>TRBV7-9|-|-|17|TRBJ1-5
CASSLDSGGQGYQPQHF
TGTGCCAGCAGCTTAGACTCCGGCGGGCAGGGATATCAGCCCCAGCATTTT
>TRBV30|-|-|14|TRBJ2-1
CAWSVTAINNEQFF
TGTGCCTGGAGTGTGACAGCCATCAACAATGAGCAGTTCTTC
>TRBV29-1|-|-|12|TRBJ2-3
CSVEDLRTAQYF
TGCAGCGTTGAAGATTTACGGACAGCGCAGTATTTT
>TRBV15|-|-|13|TRBJ1-2
CATRGTVGDGYTF
TGTGCCACCAGGGGAACAGTGGGGGATGGCTACACCTTC
>TRBV2|-|few|16|TRBJ2-3
CASSEDGAGSTDTQYF
TGTGCCAGCAGTGAAGACGGGGCGGGGAGCACAGATACGCAGTATTTT
>TRBV9|TRBD2|-|18|TRBJ2-3
CASSVRPVGAGTTDTQYF
TGTGCCAGCAGCGTAAGGCCTGTAGGAGCGGGGACCACAGATACGCAGTATTTT
>TRBV28|TRBD1|-|12|TRBJ1-4
CASGQGNEKLFF
TGTGCCAGCGGACAGGGGAATGAAAAACTGTTTTTT
>TRBV29-1|TRBD2|few|14|TRBJ2-1
CSVASGGDVGEQFF
TGCAGCGTTGCCAGCGGGGGGGACGTAGGTGAGCAGTTCTTC
>TRBV7-9|-|few|15|TRBJ2-5
CASSPSRGNQETQYF
TGTGCCAGCAGCCCCTCGCGGGGTAACCAAGAGACCCAGTACTTC
>TRBV27|-|-|11|TRBJ1-2
CASSRGYGYTF
TGTGCCAGCAGTAGAGGCTATGGCTACACCTTC
>TRBV11-2|-|-|13|TRBJ1-2
CASSPSPSVGYTF
TGTGCCAGCAGCCCCTCGCCCTCCGTTGGCTACACCTTC
>TRBV30|TRBD1|-|13|TRBJ1-5
CAWSEQGGQPQHF
TGTGCCTGGAGCGAACAGGGGGGACAGCCCCAGCATTTT
>TRBV7-9|-|few|14|TRBJ1-1
CASSPRAGDTEAFF
TGTGCCAGCAGCCCCCGAGCGGGGGACACTGAAGCTTTCTTT